What follows are 27 T cell receptor beta chains derived from one specimen sequenced in a study of PD-1 blockade in mismatch repair-deficient tumors. The protocol was immunoSEQ multiplex PCR, while the TCRdb copy is restricted to in-frame clones and leaves out a portion. The data show 8,500 to 10,000 clones, about 86% seen once. Time point meaning: approximately 10-day in vitro stimulation with candidate neoantigen peptide 2. Antigen specificity for these receptors is unknown. Here the sequenced sample was cells cultured in vitro, taken from a patient treated with pembrolizumab. These receptors were obtained from an adult with mismatch repair-deficient cancer.

The chain carries TRBV27 and TRBJ2-1, with no clear D. Trimming stripped 3 bases from V and 6 bases from J, with 9 bases between. The CDR3 is made up of 13 amino acids. CDR1 MNHEY and CDR2 SMNVEV come from the germline V gene (reference sequence). The CDR3 coding sequence is TGTGCCAGCAGTTTCGGGCAGTTCAATGAGCAGTTCTTC. Its translation is CASSFGQFNEQFF.

Only one count was recorded for this clone. The V gene is TRBV6-5, the J gene TRBJ2-1, with D tentatively TRBD1 or TRBD2 (6 bases each). This CDR3 contains 15 residues. Germline-derived CDR1 and CDR2 are MNHEY and SVGAGI. Trimming stripped 0 bases from V and 7 bases from J, with 13 bases between. The CDR3 protein is CASSYSGGNRNEQFF. The CDR3 DNA sequence: TGTGCCAGCAGTTACTCAGGGGGGAATAGGAATGAGCAGTTCTTC.

This chain links TRBV4-1 with TRBJ2-7; D unresolved. This CDR3 has 15 amino acids. Trimming removed 4 bases at V and 6 bases at J, with 19 bases between. Germline loops: CDR1 MGHRA, CDR2 YSYEKL. CDR3 sequence reads: CASSRGEGPRIEQYF. The CDR3 nucleotides are TGCGCCAGCAGCCGTGGGGAAGGGCCCCGTATCGAGCAGTACTTC.

The J gene is TRBJ1-4, the V gene TRBV25-1; TRBD1 agrees at 9 bases. V was clipped by 9 bases and J by 8 bases; unmatched bases: 4. Germline CDR1 MGHDK, CDR2 SYGVNS. The CDR3 runs to 12 residues. In nucleotides, the CDR3 is TGTGCCAGACAGGGGGCTTGGGAAAAACTGTTTTTT. The encoded protein is CARQGAWEKLFF.

The rearrangement links TRBV5-4 to TRBJ2-2; D is uncertain. The CDR3 spans 13 residues. V was shortened by 0 bases and J by 5 bases, with 5 bases between the two germline ends. Germline assignment: CDR1 SGHNT and CDR2 YYREEE (reference sequence). CDR3 protein: CASSLEPTGELFF. The CDR3 nucleotides read TGTGCCAGCAGCTTGGAACCGACCGGGGAGCTGTTTTTT.

The gene calls are TRBV7-6 and TRBJ1-3; 7 bases map to TRBD1. The germline V gene has CDR1 SGHVS and CDR2 FNYEAQ. The V and J ends lost 5 bases and 4 bases, in that order; junction bases with no gene match: 5. The CDR3 extends over 14 amino acids. CDR3 DNA sequence: TGTGCCAGCAGCCGTAACAGGGGAGGAAACACCATATATTTT. Protein: CASSRNRGGNTIYF.

This clone was seen a single time. The V and J genes are TRBV2 and TRBJ2-2; possibly TRBD2 for D (6 bases). The CDR3 runs to 15 residues. V was pared by 3 bases and J by 1 base, with 9 bases between. The germline CDR1 and CDR2 sequences are SNHLY and FYNNEI. CDR3 DNA sequence: TGTGCCAGCAGTGAGATTAGCGGGAACACCGGGGAGCTGTTTTTT. Translation gives CASSEISGNTGELFF.

The chain joins TRBV6-5 to TRBJ2-5; TRBD1 agrees at 9 bases. Germline trimming cut 2 bases from V and 4 bases from J; bases unmatched to any gene: 2. The germline CDR1 and CDR2 sequences are MNHEY and SVGAGI. The CDR3 length is 14 residues. The CDR3 region is CASSYGGQGETQYF. Written as DNA, the CDR3 is TGTGCCAGCAGTTACGGGGGACAGGGAGAGACCCAGTACTTC.

DNA of the CDR3: TGCAGCGTCGTCCCGGGACAGGGATACGAGCAGTACTTC. This translates into CSVVPGQGYEQYF. This chain uses TRBV29-1 with TRBJ2-7; 9 bases fit TRBD1. The V and J ends lost 6 bases and 4 bases, in that order; junction bases with no gene match: 7. Germline V gene sequence: CDR1 SQVTM, CDR2 ANQGSEA. This CDR3 contains 13 residues.

This chain links TRBV28 with TRBJ2-7; TRBD1 matches at 9 bases. The ends lost 8 bases at V and 2 bases at J; junction bases unmatched: 4. CDR1 MDHEN and CDR2 SYDVKM come from the germline V gene. The CDR3 runs to 13 residues. CDR3 amino acids: CASGTGSPYEQYF. As DNA, the CDR3 is TGTGCCAGCGGGACAGGGTCCCCCTACGAGCAGTACTTC.

J is TRBJ2-6 and V is TRBV2, with D unresolved. V gave up 8 bases and J gave up 0 bases, with 8 bases separating them. Germline V gene data show CDR1 as SNHLY and CDR2 as FYNNEI. The CDR3 is 14 residues long. Written as DNA, the CDR3 is TGTGCCAGCTTTGGCGCCTCTGGGGCCAACGTCCTGACTTTC. It translates to CASFGASGANVLTF.

This rearrangement joins TRBV11-2 to TRBJ1-5; D is ambiguous. From germline, CDR1 is SGHAT and CDR2 FQNNGV. Trimming stripped 2 bases from V and 5 bases from J, with 7 bases between. This CDR3 has 13 residues. CDR3 coding DNA: TGTGCCAGCAGCTTACAACAGTATCAGCCCCAGCATTTT. It translates to CASSLQQYQPQHF. The complete variable domain, with remaining parts taken from reference TRBV11-2 and TRBJ1-5, reads EAGVAQSPRYKIIEKRQSVAFWCNPISGHATLYWYQQILGQGPKLLIQFQNNGVVDDSQLPKDRFSAERLKGVDSTLKIQPAKLEDSAVYLCASSLQQYQPQHFGDGTRLSIL.

This sequence joins TRBV28 and TRBJ2-7; perhaps TRBD2 as D (5 bases). In germline, CDR1 is MDHEN, CDR2 SYDVKM. The CDR3 has 16 residues. V dropped 4 bases and J dropped 0 bases, with 16 bases sitting between them. Written as DNA, the CDR3 is TGTGCCAGCAGTTCCCCCACGAGCGGACTCTCCTACGAGCAGTACTTC. Residues: CASSSPTSGLSYEQYF.

The chain carries TRBV5-4 and TRBJ2-1; D remains ambiguous. With 0 bases removed from V and 8 bases from J, the gap between germline ends came to 24 bases. The CDR3 sequence is 18 residues long. CDR1 is SGHNT, CDR2 YYREEE, per germline (reference sequence). The CDR3 loop is CASSLEGVWMSSGDEQFF. The CDR3 coding sequence is TGTGCCAGCAGCTTGGAAGGTGTCTGGATGAGTTCTGGGGATGAGCAGTTCTTC.

V usage is TRBV6-4 and J usage is TRBJ2-3, with 11 bases lining up with TRBD2. CDR3 length: 16 amino acids. With V trimmed by 6 bases and J by 6 bases, 11 bases remained unmatched. CDR1 and CDR2 (germline): MRHNA, SNTAGT. The DNA for the CDR3 is TGTGCCAGCAGCGTACACGGGACTAGCGGATTGGATACGCAGTATTTT. Translating gives CASSVHGTSGLDTQYF.

CDR3 residues: CASSLALTRDASSYEQYF. Written as DNA, the CDR3 is TGTGCCAGCAGCTTAGCCCTTACCCGGGACGCGAGCTCCTACGAGCAGTACTTC. The chain joins TRBV7-9 to TRBJ2-7; possibly TRBD1 or TRBD2 for D (5 bases each). Germline V gene data show CDR1 as SEHNR and CDR2 as FQNEAQ (reference sequence). The CDR3 spans 18 residues. The germline V and J ends were trimmed by 0 bases and 0 bases, with 18 bases remaining between them.

This sequence joins TRBV7-9 and TRBJ2-7; 10 bases fit TRBD1. Losses at the gene ends were 5 bases for V and 5 bases for J; bases not matched to a gene: 9. The CDR3 is made up of 15 amino acids. CDR1 is SEHNR and CDR2 is FQNEAQ in the germline V gene (reference sequence). The CDR3 loop is CASSGTGTGVHEQYF. DNA for the CDR3: TGTGCCAGCAGCGGGACCGGGACAGGGGTCCACGAGCAGTACTTC.

The chain couples TRBV5-1 to TRBJ2-2; weak D call: TRBD2 (5 bases). Germline CDR1 reads SGHRS; CDR2 reads YFSETQ. This CDR3 has 13 amino acids. Trimming stripped 1 base from V and 7 bases from J, with 8 bases between. In nucleotides, the CDR3 is TGCGCCAGCAGCTTGACCGGGGACGGGGAGCTGTTTTTT. It codes for CASSLTGDGELFF.

This chain joins TRBV6-5 and TRBJ2-3; D not resolved. Looked up from germline, CDR1 is MNHEY and CDR2 is SVGAGI. CDR3 length: 11 amino acids. The ends were cut back, 4 bases at V and 5 bases at J, with 4 bases in the middle. Here the CDR3 reads CASSSGDTQYF. The CDR3, as DNA: TGTGCCAGCAGTTCCGGAGATACGCAGTATTTT.

The V gene is TRBV15, the J gene TRBJ2-1; 8 nucleotides line up with TRBD1. J was trimmed by 8 bases and V by 3 bases; bases with no gene match: 3. The CDR3 is 13 amino acids. Germline CDR1 reads LNHNV; CDR2 reads YYDKDF (reference sequence). Written as DNA, the CDR3 is TGTGCCACCAGCAGGGCAGGGGGCCATGAGCAGTTCTTC. Translation gives CATSRAGGHEQFF.

The V gene is TRBV10-1, the J gene TRBJ1-5; 7 nucleotides align to TRBD1. The germline gives CDR1 WNHNN, CDR2 SYGVQD (reference sequence). This CDR3 has 18 amino acids. V was pared by 3 bases and J by 2 bases, with 13 bases of the junction left unmatched. CDR3 protein: CASSERGQKLWGNQPQHF. The CDR3 DNA is TGCGCCAGCAGTGAAAGGGGGCAGAAATTGTGGGGCAATCAGCCCCAGCATTTT.

V is TRBV7-9 and J is TRBJ2-4; no clear D. Trimming took off 3 bases at V and 3 bases at J, with 12 bases between the two ends. Germline CDR1 reads SEHNR; CDR2 reads FQNEAQ (reference sequence). CDR3 size: 15 residues. CDR3 in amino acids: CASSFQAPLKNIQYF. In nucleotides, the CDR3 is TGTGCCAGCAGCTTTCAGGCCCCCCTCAAAAACATTCAGTACTTC.

The CDR3: CASSPRDRVKDDYTF. The CDR3 nucleotides are TGTGCCAGCAGCCCGCGGGACAGGGTCAAGGATGACTACACCTTC. This rearrangement joins TRBV9 to TRBJ1-2; 9 positions agree with TRBD1. The CDR3 consists of 15 residues. V lost 4 bases to trimming and J lost 10 bases; unmatched junction nucleotides: 14. The germline CDR1 and CDR2 sequences are SGDLS and YYNGEE.

The chain links TRBV5-4 to TRBJ2-7, with D tentatively TRBD2 (5 bases). This CDR3 is built from 16 residues. V lost 0 bases and J lost 0, with 13 bases in between. Germline loops: CDR1 SGHNT, CDR2 YYREEE (reference sequence). The chain's CDR3 is CASSLGLTRFSYEQYF. The CDR3 region has the DNA TGTGCCAGCAGCTTGGGGCTTACTAGGTTCTCCTACGAGCAGTACTTC.

This clone has just one count. The J gene is TRBJ2-6, the V gene TRBV2, with D uncertain. Between the trimmed V and J ends, which lost 8 bases and 0 bases, there was a span of 14 bases. The CDR3 loop spans 16 amino acids. Germline loops: CDR1 SNHLY, CDR2 FYNNEI. The CDR3 DNA sequence: TGTGCCAGCCGCAAGGAACTCCTCTCTGGGGCCAACGTCCTGACTTTC. Its translation is CASRKELLSGANVLTF.

This clone has a handful of counts. This chain links TRBV11-3 with TRBJ1-1; TRBD1 matches 8 bases. Germline-derived CDR1 and CDR2 are SGHNT and YENEEA. V lost 6 bases and J lost 8; bases outside the gene matches: 8. The CDR3 length is 13 residues. CDR3 sequence: CASRGTGKAEAFF. As DNA, the CDR3 is TGTGCCAGCAGGGGGACAGGCAAGGCCGAAGCTTTCTTT.

The chain recombines TRBV19 with TRBJ1-5; no firm D call. Per the germline V gene, CDR1 is LNHDA and CDR2 is SQIVND (reference sequence). Trimming pared 5 bases from V and 7 bases from J, leaving 12 bases between. The CDR3 runs 13 residues. Here the CDR3 reads CASSWRVGQPQHF. The CDR3, as DNA: TGTGCCAGTAGTTGGAGGGTAGGGCAGCCCCAGCATTTT.